What follows are 6 T cell receptor beta chains derived from one specimen sequenced in a study of blood T cell repertoires in COVID-19. Sequencing was performed with immunoSEQ multiplex PCR; in TCRdb, only in-frame clones are kept and a portion is missing. This sample has roughly 39,000 clones, with just under 95% found just once. Sequencing input: peripheral blood. Receptor source: a human donor with active COVID-19. The donor label of this sample is uncertain.

This clone has just one count. The chain's CDR3 is CASSRDNSLSGNTIYF. The CDR3 DNA reads TGTGCCAGCTCCAGGGACAATTCCCTCTCTGGAAACACCATATATTTT. V and J are TRBV18 and TRBJ1-3, with D perhaps matching TRBD1 (6 bases). V was cut by 6 bases and J by 0 bases, with 15 bases left in between. Looked up from germline, CDR1 is KGHSH and CDR2 is LQKENI. The CDR3 has 16 residues.

This clone was seen a few times. J is TRBJ1-4 and V is TRBV19; no clear D gene. Germline CDR1 is LNHDA and CDR2 is SQIVND (reference sequence). The CDR3 is made up of 14 amino acids. V lost 5 bases, J lost 5 bases, and 12 bases lay in between. CDR3 in amino acids: CASSPWAANEKLFF. CDR3 nucleotides: TGTGCCAGTAGTCCCTGGGCAGCAAATGAAAAACTGTTTTTT. The full variable domain, in which reference TRBV19 and TRBJ1-4 provide the parts outside the CDR3, is DGGITQSPKYLFRKEGQNVTLSCEQNLNHDAMYWYRQDPGQGLRLIYYSQIVNDFQKGDIAEGYSVSREKKESFPLTVTSAQKNPTAFYLCASSPWAANEKLFFGSGTQLSVL.

The chain has TRBV6-6 and TRBJ2-7; tentatively, D is TRBD2 (5 bases). Trimming stripped 6 bases from V and 2 bases from J, with 11 bases between. The CDR3 has 13 residues. Germline CDR1 reads MNHNY; CDR2 reads SVGAGI (reference sequence). The CDR3 reads CASRVNSAYEQYF. The CDR3 DNA follows: TGTGCCAGCAGGGTAAATAGCGCCTACGAGCAGTACTTC.

CDR3 amino acids: CASSPGTGNTGELFF. The CDR3 DNA is TGTGCCAGCTCACCAGGGACAGGGAACACCGGGGAGCTGTTTTTT. This chain uses TRBV18 with TRBJ2-2; 8 bases fit TRBD1. The CDR3 contains 15 residues. V was clipped by 2 bases and J by 1 base; unmatched bases: 0. Germline CDR1 KGHSH, CDR2 LQKENI.

The rearrangement uses TRBV6-6 and TRBJ1-2; a possible D gene is TRBD1 (6 bases). V lost 11 bases and J lost 5, with 12 bases in between. CDR3 length equals 11 residues. Germline V gene sequence: CDR1 MNHNY, CDR2 SVGAGI (reference sequence). The CDR3 sequence is CAGRQVYGYTF. CDR3 nucleotides: TGTGCCGGACGACAGGTTTATGGCTACACCTTC.

This chain uses TRBV25-1 with TRBJ1-2, with D possibly TRBD1 on 6 matching bases. V lost 4 bases, J lost 1 base, and 19 bases lay in between. There are 17 residues in the CDR3. Germline V CDR1 and CDR2: MGHDK, SYGVNS. In DNA, the CDR3 is TGTGCCAGCAGTGCCCCGAAAGGACAGAGGGGTAACTATGGCTACACCTTC. Translating gives CASSAPKGQRGNYGYTF.